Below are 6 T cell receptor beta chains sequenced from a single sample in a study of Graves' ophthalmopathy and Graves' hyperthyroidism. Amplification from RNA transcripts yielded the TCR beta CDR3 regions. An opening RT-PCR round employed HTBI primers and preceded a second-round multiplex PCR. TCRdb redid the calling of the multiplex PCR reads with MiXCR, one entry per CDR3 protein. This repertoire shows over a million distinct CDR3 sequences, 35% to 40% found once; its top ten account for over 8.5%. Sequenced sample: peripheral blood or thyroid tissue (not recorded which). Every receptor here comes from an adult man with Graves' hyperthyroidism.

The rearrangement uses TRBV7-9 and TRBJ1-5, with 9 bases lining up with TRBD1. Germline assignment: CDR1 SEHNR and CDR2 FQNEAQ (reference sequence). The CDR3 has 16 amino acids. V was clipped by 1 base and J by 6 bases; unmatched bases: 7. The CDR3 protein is CASSLVTGTGSQPQHF. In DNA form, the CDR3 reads TGTGCCAGCAGCTTAGTCACCGGGACAGGGAGTCAGCCCCAGCATTTT. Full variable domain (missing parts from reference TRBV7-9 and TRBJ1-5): DTGVSQNPRHKITKRGQNVTFRCDPISEHNRLYWYRQTLGQGPEFLTYFQNEAQLEKSRLLSDRFSAERPKGSFSTLEIQRTEQGDSAMYLCASSLVTGTGSQPQHFGDGTRLSIL.

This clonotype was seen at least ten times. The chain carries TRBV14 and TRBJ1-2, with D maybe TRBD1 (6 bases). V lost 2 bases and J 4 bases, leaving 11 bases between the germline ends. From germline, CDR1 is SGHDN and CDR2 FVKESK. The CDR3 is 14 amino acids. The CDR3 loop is CASSQTGSPYGYTF. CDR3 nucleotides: TGTGCCAGCAGCCAAACAGGGTCTCCCTATGGCTACACCTTC.

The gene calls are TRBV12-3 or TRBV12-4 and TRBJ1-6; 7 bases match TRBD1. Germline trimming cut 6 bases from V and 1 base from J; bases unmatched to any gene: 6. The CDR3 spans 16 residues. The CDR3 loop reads CASSPDRASYNSPLHF. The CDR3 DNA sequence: TGTGCCAGCAGCCCTGACAGGGCTTCCTATAATTCACCCCTCCACTTT.

The CDR3 nucleotides read TGTGCCAGCAGTTTAGCACTAGCGGGAACAGGCGAGCAGTACTTC. Translating gives CASSLALAGTGEQYF. J is TRBJ2-7 and V is TRBV28; 10 nucleotides line up with TRBD2. The CDR3 sequence is 15 residues long. Germline V CDR1 and CDR2: MDHEN, SYDVKM. Trimming cost V 2 bases and J 6 bases; bases outside gene matches: 7.

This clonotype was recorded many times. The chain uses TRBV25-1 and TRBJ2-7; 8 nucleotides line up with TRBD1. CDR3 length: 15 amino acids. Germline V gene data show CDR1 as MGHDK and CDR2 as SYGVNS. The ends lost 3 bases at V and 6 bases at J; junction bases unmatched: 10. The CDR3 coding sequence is TGTGCCAGCAGTGATTTACAGGGGGAGGTGGGCGAGCAGTACTTC. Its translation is CASSDLQGEVGEQYF.

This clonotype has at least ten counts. For the CDR3, the DNA is TGTGCCACCACCGACGGGACAGGGATTGGCGGCTACACCTTC. Its protein is CATTDGTGIGGYTF. This sequence joins TRBV24-1 and TRBJ1-2; 9 bases agree with TRBD1. V shed 8 bases and J 8 bases; nucleotides not matched to a gene: 11. This CDR3 is built from 14 residues. In germline, CDR1 is KGHDR, CDR2 SFDVKD.